One and the same sample provided the 8 T cell receptor beta chains below, sequenced in a study of T cells in Graves' hyperthyroidism and ophthalmopathy. Amplified TCR beta CDR3 regions came from RNA transcripts. A first-round RT-PCR of the TCR CDR3 used the HTBI primer set. TCRdb analysed the multiplex PCR reads with MiXCR anew, one entry per CDR3 protein. The data hold over 650,000 distinct CDR3 sequences, with roughly 45% observed a single time. Input material: peripheral blood or thyroid tissue (not recorded which). These receptors all stem from an adult man with Graves' disease, either hyperthyroidism or ophthalmopathy (not recorded which).

The rearrangement uses TRBV9 and TRBJ2-7, with no clear D. Trimming took off 7 bases at V and 1 base at J, with 12 bases between the two ends. This CDR3 region has 13 residues. Looked up from germline, CDR1 is SGDLS and CDR2 is YYNGEE. This CDR3 is CASALMGSYEQYF. The DNA for the CDR3 is TGTGCCAGCGCCCTAATGGGATCCTACGAGCAGTACTTC.

Comments on this clonotype: A much larger clone sits a single nucleotide away, making a read error possible. The chain is built from TRBV19 and TRBJ2-7, with D perhaps being TRBD1 or TRBD2 (5 bases each). Germline values: CDR1 LNHDA, CDR2 SQIVND (reference sequence). The CDR3 length is 15 residues. The CDR3 reads CAGSTTDTSSYEQYF. In nucleotides, the CDR3 is TGTGCCGGTAGTACGACGGACACTAGCTCCTACGAGCAGTACTTC.

This clonotype was picked up many times. This rearrangement joins TRBV12-3 or TRBV12-4 to TRBJ1-2, with D tentatively TRBD1 (6 bases). The CDR3 has 12 amino acids. V was cut by 7 bases and J by 8 bases, with 14 bases left in between. CDR3 in amino acids: CASTGTSHGYTF. In nucleotides, the CDR3 is TGTGCCAGCACCGGGACATCCCACGGCTACACCTTC.

The J gene is TRBJ2-7, the V gene TRBV20-1; D possibly uses TRBD1 or TRBD2 (5 bases each). Germline V gene sequence: CDR1 DFQATT, CDR2 SNEGSKA (reference sequence). CDR3 size: 16 residues. V lost 1 base and J 6 bases, leaving 22 bases between the germline ends. Here the CDR3 DNA reads TGCAGTGCTAGAGGGGGGTTAGGGGACGCGGCTTCCGAGCAGTACTTC. Translation gives CSARGGLGDAASEQYF.

The table lists this clonotype with many counts. This rearrangement joins TRBV27 to TRBJ1-6; D is unresolved. The germline CDR1 and CDR2 sequences are MNHEY and SMNVEV (reference sequence). Trimming removed 3 bases at V and 8 bases at J, with 5 bases between. CDR3 length: 12 amino acids. In DNA, the CDR3 is TGTGCCAGCAGTTTCGGGGATTCACCCCTCCACTTT. This codes for CASSFGDSPLHF.

In this sample, this clonotype turned up a few times. The CDR3 loop reads CASSLEGLPEAFF. CDR3 bases: TGTGCCAGCAGCTTAGAGGGACTGCCTGAAGCTTTCTTT. V and J are TRBV7-9 and TRBJ1-1; D might be TRBD1 (5 bases). The CDR3 length is 13 residues. V shed 1 base and J shed 6 bases, with 9 bases lying between them. The germline gives CDR1 SEHNR, CDR2 FQNEAQ (reference sequence).

The CDR3 DNA reads TGTGCCAGCAGCTTAGATGGGACGACTGGAAACACCATATATTTT. This translates into CASSLDGTTGNTIYF. V is TRBV11-2 and J is TRBJ1-3; D perhaps matches TRBD1 (5 bases). Germline values: CDR1 SGHAT, CDR2 FQNNGV. The V and J ends lost 0 bases and 2 bases respectively, with 8 bases between them. The CDR3 is 15 residues long.

This clonotype was seen many times. The J gene is TRBJ1-1, the V gene TRBV7-8; TRBD1 is a possible D gene (6 bases). Germline values: CDR1 SGHVS, CDR2 FQNEAQ. V was cut by 0 bases and J by 6 bases, with 11 bases left in between. The CDR3 contains 14 residues. CDR3: CASSLAKQGPEAFF. The CDR3 DNA sequence: TGTGCCAGCAGCTTAGCGAAACAGGGCCCTGAAGCTTTCTTT.